The sequence of this TCR beta chain was determined in a study of molecular identifiers for immune sequencing clone quantification. About the study: In replicates, the authors split RNA from roughly 20,000 or 100,000 naive CD8 cells five ways and sequenced four.

The CDR3 contains 15 residues. With 0 bases clipped from V and 5 bases from J, the junction kept 5 bases outside the gene matches. Germline V CDR1 and CDR2: ENHRY, SYGVKD. One entry per CDR3 protein, called by TCRdb with MiXCR from the PCR reads. The sample consists of 600,000 to 650,000 distinct CDR3 sequences, approximately 20% of them appearing once. V gene TRBV10-3 combines with J gene TRBJ2-7, with 9 bases aligning to TRBD1. Sequencing was carried out using naive CD8+ T cells from blood, with Jurkat cell RNA spiked in. The subset here: FACS-sorted CD8+CD4-CCR7+CD45RA+ naive T cells. The receptor comes from a human donor in good health. Some libraries in this study had Jurkat cell RNA spiked in. In nucleotides, the CDR3 is TGTGCCATCAGTGAGTCTGGGACAGGGCACCACGAGCAGTACTTC. Protein: CAISESGTGHHEQYF.